These 4 T cell receptor beta chains originate from one sample sequenced in a study of T cell repertoires in cytomegalovirus infection. TCRdb processed the reads anew with MiXCR; each CDR3 protein has one entry. Of a few hundred thousand distinct CDR3 sequences detected, about 26% appear once; the ten largest clones hold about 13%. The sample comprised PBMCs. These receptors originate from a human donor in good health (CMV status not recorded). Some clones in this sample may be carry-over from other donors' samples.

This clonotype has a handful of counts. For the CDR3, the DNA is TGTGCCAGCAGGCGGACTAGCGGCCAAGAGACCCAGTACTTC. Its translation: CASRRTSGQETQYF. The rearrangement uses TRBV12-3 or TRBV12-4 and TRBJ2-5; 10 positions agree with TRBD2. This CDR3 has 14 amino acids. J gave up 1 base and V 6 bases, and 2 bases lay outside the gene matches.

V gene TRBV11-2 combines with J gene TRBJ2-5, with TRBD1 identical over 8 bases. After removal of 5 bases from V and 6 bases from J, the junction contained 5 bases not matched to a gene. CDR3 length: 13 amino acids. Germline CDR1 SGHAT, CDR2 FQNNGV. In nucleotides, the CDR3 is TGTGCCAGCAGCCAGGGGGCTCTTCAGACCCAGTACTTC. Translation gives CASSQGALQTQYF. The whole variable domain, remainder taken from reference TRBV11-2 and TRBJ2-5, is EAGVAQSPRYKIIEKRQSVAFWCNPISGHATLYWYQQILGQGPKLLIQFQNNGVVDDSQLPKDRFSAERLKGVDSTLKIQPAKLEDSAVYLCASSQGALQTQYFGPGTRLLVL.

The gene calls are TRBV7-3 and TRBJ2-1; no firm D call. V lost 4 bases to trimming and J lost 0 bases, with 13 bases between them. There are 16 residues in the CDR3. Per germline, CDR1 SGHTA and CDR2 FQGTGA. DNA for the CDR3: TGTGCCAGCAGCTCCACGGTACTTAGCTCCTACAATGAGCAGTTCTTC. As protein: CASSSTVLSSYNEQFF.

This clonotype was detected a few times. The chain recombines TRBV4-1 with TRBJ2-6; no reliable D call. Germline V gene lookup returns CDR1 MGHRA and CDR2 YSYEKL. V gave up 5 bases and J gave up 0 bases, with 8 bases separating them. The CDR3 covers 15 residues. CDR3 sequence reads: CASSSPVSGANVLTF. The CDR3 region has the DNA TGCGCCAGCAGCTCCCCGGTCTCTGGGGCCAACGTCCTGACTTTC.